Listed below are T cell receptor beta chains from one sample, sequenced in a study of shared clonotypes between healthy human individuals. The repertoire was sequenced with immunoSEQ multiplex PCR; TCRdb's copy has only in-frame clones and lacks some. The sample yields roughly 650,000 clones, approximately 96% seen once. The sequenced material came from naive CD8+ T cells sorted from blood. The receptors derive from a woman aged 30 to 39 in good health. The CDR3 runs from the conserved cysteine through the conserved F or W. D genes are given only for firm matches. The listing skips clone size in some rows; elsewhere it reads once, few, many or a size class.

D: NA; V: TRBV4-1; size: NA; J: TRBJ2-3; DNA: TGCGCCAGCAGCCAAGACGGACCGGTAAGCACAGATACGCAGTATTTT; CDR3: CASSQDGPVSTDTQYF
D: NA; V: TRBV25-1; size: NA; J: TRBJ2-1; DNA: TGTGCCAGCAGTGGTCAGGGCTACAATGAGCAGTTCTTC; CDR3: CASSGQGYNEQFF
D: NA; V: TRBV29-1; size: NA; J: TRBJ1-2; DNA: TGCAGCGTTGAAGAAGAGGGGCACTATGGCTACACCTTC; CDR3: CSVEEEGHYGYTF
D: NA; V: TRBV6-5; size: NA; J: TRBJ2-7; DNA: TGTGCCAGCAGTTACAGCGGATCCCACTACGAGCAGTACTTC; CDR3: CASSYSGSHYEQYF
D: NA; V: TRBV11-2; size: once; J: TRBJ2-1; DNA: TGTGCCAGCAGCTTGGACGCGAGCTCCTACAATGAGCAGTTCTTC; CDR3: CASSLDASSYNEQFF
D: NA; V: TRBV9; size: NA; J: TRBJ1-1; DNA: TGTGCCAGCAGCCCCTCGGGGCCCCCCGGTGAAGCTTTCTTT; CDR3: CASSPSGPPGEAFF
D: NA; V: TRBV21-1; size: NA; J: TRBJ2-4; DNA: TGTGCCAGCAGCAAAGCTAGGGACAGTCTAAACATTCAGTACTTC; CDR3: CASSKARDSLNIQYF
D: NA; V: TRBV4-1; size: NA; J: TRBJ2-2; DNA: TGCGCCAGCAGCCCGGAGCGCGCCGGGGAGCTGTTTTTT; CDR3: CASSPERAGELFF
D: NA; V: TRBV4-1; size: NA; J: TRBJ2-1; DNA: TGCGCCAGCAGCCAAGTCGGGGGCGAGCAGTTCTTC; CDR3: CASSQVGGEQFF
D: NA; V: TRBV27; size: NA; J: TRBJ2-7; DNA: TGTGCCAGCAGTTTATACGAGCAGTACTTC; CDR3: CASSLYEQYF
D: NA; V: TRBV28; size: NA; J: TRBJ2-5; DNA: TGTGCATCAGGGGGGATCCTGGAGACCCAGTACTTC; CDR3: CASGGILETQYF
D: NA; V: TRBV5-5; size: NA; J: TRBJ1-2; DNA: TGTGCCAGCAGCTTGGATCCGGAGGGGACTAACTATGGCTACACCTTC; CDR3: CASSLDPEGTNYGYTF
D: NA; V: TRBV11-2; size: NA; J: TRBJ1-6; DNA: TGTGCCAGCAGCTTAGCGGGCGGCGCAGGGTATAATTCACCCCTCCACTTT; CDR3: CASSLAGGAGYNSPLHF
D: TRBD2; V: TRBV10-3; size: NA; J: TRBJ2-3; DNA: TGTGCCATCAGTGAAGGGGTAGCGGGAGTGGATACGCAGTATTTT; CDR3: CAISEGVAGVDTQYF
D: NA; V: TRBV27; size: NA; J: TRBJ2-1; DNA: TGTGCCAGCAGTTTAGGTGGTAGGGATGAGCAGTTCTTC; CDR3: CASSLGGRDEQFF
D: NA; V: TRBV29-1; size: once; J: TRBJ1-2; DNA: TGCAGCGTTGAGTCCCAGGGCTATGGCTACACCTTC; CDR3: CSVESQGYGYTF
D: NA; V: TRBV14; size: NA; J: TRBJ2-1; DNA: TGTGCCAGCAGCCAGAAGTATCTGGAGGGTAACAATGAGCAGTTCTTC; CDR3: CASSQKYLEGNNEQFF
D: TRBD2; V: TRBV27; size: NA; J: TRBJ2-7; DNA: TGTGCCAGCAGTTCCTCCGATGGGAGGGTCTACGAGCAGTACTTC; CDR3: CASSSSDGRVYEQYF
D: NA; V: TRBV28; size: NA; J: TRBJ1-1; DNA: TGTGCCAGCAGTCTCTCGAGGGAGGGCAGGTACACTGAAGCTTTCTTT; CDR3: CASSLSREGRYTEAFF
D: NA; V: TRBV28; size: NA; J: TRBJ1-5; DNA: TGTGCCAGCAGCAAACTTAGCAATCAGCCCCAGCATTTT; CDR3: CASSKLSNQPQHF
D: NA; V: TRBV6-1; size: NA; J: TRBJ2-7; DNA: TGTGCCAGCAGCGATCTAGGCGGCGAGCAGTACTTC; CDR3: CASSDLGGEQYF
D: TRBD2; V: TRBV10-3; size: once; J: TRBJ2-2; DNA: TGTGCCATCTCTCCCGGCGGGAGAGACACCGGGGAGCTGTTTTTT; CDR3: CAISPGGRDTGELFF
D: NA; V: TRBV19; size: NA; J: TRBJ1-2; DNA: TGTGCCAGTAGTAGTCTCTATGGCTACACCTTC; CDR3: CASSSLYGYTF
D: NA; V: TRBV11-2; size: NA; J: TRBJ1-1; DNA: TGTGCCAGCAGCTTAGCGGCCGGGGCTGAAGCTTTCTTT; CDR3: CASSLAAGAEAFF
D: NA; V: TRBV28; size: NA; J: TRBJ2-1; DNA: TGTGCCAGCAGCCATCCAGCCTGGGGGAACAATGAGCAGTTCTTC; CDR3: CASSHPAWGNNEQFF
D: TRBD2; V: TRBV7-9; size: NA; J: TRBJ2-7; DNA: TGTGCCAGCAGCTTAGCGGACCCAGGGACTAAGCGGAGCTACGAGCAGTACTTC; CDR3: CASSLADPGTKRSYEQYF
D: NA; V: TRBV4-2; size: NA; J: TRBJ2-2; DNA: TGTGCCAGCAGCCAAGATGAGGCGGGACTCAACACCGGGGAGCTGTTTTTT; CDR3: CASSQDEAGLNTGELFF
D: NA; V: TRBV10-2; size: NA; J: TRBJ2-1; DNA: TGCGCCAGCAGTGCGGGGAATGAGCAGTTCTTC; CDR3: CASSAGNEQFF
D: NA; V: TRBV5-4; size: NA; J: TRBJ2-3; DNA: TGTGCCAGCAGTTCCGGGACTCCAGATACGCAGTATTTT; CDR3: CASSSGTPDTQYF
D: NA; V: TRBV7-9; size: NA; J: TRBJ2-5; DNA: TGTGCCGGGGAGCTAGCGCACCAAGAGACCCAGTACTTC; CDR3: CAGELAHQETQYF
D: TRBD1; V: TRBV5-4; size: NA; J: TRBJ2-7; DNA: TGTGCCAGCAGCACATGGAGCCAGGGGGCTTCGGTCGAGCAGTACTTC; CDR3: CASSTWSQGASVEQYF
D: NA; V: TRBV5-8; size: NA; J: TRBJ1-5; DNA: TGTGCCAGCACCCCTCCGGGGATAAGCAATCAGCCCCAGCATTTT; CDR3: CASTPPGISNQPQHF
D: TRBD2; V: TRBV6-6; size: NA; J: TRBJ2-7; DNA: TGTGCCAGCAGGGAGAGCGGGAGGGCTCCCTACGAGCAGTACTTC; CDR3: CASRESGRAPYEQYF
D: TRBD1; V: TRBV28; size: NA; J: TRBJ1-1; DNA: TGTGCCAGCAGCATAACAGGGGAGGCTGAAGCTTTCTTT; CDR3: CASSITGEAEAFF
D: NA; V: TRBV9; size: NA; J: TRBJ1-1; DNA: TGTGCCAGCCGTCGATGGGGGGGAGACACTGAAGCTTTCTTT; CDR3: CASRRWGGDTEAFF
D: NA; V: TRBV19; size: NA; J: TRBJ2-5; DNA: TGTGCCAGTAGTATTATAGGGCTACGCAGCCAAGAGACCCAGTACTTC; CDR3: CASSIIGLRSQETQYF
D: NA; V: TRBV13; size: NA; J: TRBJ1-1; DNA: TGTGCCAGCAGCTTAGATGGGACACTGAACACTGAAGCTTTCTTT; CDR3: CASSLDGTLNTEAFF
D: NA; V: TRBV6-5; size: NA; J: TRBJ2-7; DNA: TGTGCCAGCAGTTACTCGACTGCAGGAACCTACGAGCAGTACTTC; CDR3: CASSYSTAGTYEQYF
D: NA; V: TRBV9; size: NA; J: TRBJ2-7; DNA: TGTGCCAGCAGCGAGGGGCTCAGCTCCTACGAGCAGTACTTC; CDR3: CASSEGLSSYEQYF
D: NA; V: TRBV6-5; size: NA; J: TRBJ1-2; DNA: TGTGCCACGCGGACAGCCGACGGCTATGGCTACACCTTC; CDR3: CATRTADGYGYTF
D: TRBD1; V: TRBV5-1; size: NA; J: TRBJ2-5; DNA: TGCGCCAGCAGCGTGCCGGGACAGGGAAGGGGGTGGGAGACCCAGTACTTC; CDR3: CASSVPGQGRGWETQYF
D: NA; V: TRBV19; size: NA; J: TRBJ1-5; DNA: TGTGCCAGTAGTGACCAGGGAGATCAGCCCCAGCATTTT; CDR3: CASSDQGDQPQHF
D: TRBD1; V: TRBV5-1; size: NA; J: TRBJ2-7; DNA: TGCGCCAGCAGCTTCGGGACAGGTGTAAGCTCCTACGAGCAGTACTTC; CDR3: CASSFGTGVSSYEQYF
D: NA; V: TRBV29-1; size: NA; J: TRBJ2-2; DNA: TGCAGCGTTGAAGATGGTAACACCGGGGAGCTGTTTTTT; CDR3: CSVEDGNTGELFF